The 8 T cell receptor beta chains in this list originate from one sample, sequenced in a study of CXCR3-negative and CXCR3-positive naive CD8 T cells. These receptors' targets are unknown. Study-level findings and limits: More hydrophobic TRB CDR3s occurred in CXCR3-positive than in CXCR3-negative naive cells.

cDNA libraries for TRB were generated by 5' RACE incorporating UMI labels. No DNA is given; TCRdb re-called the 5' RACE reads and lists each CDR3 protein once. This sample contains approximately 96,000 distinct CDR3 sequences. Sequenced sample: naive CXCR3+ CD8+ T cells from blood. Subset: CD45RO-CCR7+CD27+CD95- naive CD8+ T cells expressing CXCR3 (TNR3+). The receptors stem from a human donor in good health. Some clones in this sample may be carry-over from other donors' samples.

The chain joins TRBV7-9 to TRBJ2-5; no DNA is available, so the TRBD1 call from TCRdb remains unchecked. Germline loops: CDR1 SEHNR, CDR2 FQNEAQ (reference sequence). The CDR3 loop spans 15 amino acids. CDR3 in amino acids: CASSTEGQGKETQYF.

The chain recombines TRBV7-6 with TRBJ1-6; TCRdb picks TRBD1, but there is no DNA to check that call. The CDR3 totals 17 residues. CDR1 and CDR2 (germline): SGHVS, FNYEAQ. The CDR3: CASSLIATGVYNSPLHF.

The CDR3 is CASSPTTSGDPEF. The V gene is TRBV7-9, the J gene TRBJ2-5; TCRdb indicates TRBD2, and absent DNA this call remains unverified. This CDR3 is 13 amino acids long. Germline loops: CDR1 SEHNR, CDR2 FQNEAQ (reference sequence).

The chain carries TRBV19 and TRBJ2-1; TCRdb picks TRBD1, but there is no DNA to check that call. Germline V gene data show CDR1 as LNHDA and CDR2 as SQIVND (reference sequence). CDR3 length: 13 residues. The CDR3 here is CASGQGVYNEQFF.

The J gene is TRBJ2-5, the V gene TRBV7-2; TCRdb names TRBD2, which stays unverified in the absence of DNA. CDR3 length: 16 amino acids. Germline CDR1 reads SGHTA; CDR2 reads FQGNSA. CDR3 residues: CASSLGLAGGTETQYF. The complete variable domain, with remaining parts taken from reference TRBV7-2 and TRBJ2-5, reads GAGVSQSPSNKVTEKGKDVELRCDPISGHTALYWYRQSLGQGLEFLIYFQGNSAPDKSGLPSDRFSAERTGGSVSTLTIQRTQQEDSAVYLCASSLGLAGGTETQYFGPGTRLLVL.

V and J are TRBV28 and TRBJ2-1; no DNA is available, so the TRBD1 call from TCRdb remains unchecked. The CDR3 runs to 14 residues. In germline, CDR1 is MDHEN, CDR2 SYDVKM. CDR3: CASTPPGGYNEQFF.

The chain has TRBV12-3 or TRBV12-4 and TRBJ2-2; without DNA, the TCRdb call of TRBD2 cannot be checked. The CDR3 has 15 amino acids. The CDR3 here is CASSLTRINTGELFF.

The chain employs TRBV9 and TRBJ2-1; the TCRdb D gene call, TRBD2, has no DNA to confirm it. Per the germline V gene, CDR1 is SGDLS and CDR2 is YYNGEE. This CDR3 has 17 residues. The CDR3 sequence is CASSVETSGGPYNEQFF.